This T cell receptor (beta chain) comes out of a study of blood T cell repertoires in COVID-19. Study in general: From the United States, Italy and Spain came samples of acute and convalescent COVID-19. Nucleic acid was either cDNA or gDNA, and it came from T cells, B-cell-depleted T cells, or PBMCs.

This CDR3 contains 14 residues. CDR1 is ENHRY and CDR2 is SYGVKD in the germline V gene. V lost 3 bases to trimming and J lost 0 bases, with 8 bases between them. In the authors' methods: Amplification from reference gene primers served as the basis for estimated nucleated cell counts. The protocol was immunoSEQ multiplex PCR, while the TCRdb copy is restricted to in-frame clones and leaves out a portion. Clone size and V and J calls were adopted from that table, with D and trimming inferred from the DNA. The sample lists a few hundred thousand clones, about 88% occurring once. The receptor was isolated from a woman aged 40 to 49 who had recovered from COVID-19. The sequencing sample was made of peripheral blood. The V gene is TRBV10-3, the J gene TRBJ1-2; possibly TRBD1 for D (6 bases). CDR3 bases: TGTGCCATCAGTGAACAGGGACCTAACTATGGCTACACCTTC. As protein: CAISEQGPNYGYTF.